This T cell receptor beta chain was recorded in a study of metastatic and nonmetastatic thyroid tumors. Study in general: Malignant thyroid and benign thyroid patients provided blood and tumor or nodule tissue whose repertoires were compared.

Thyroid surgery had not been preceded by any treatment in any patient. Germline CDR1 is MNHEY and CDR2 is SMNVEV (reference sequence). V was clipped by 4 bases and J by 3 bases, with 16 bases between them. The CDR3 contains 16 residues. Under the authors' procedure: Between-group CDR3 differences, defined by clinicopathological status, yielded a distant-metastasis classifier for papillary thyroid cancer. TCRdb re-analyzed the PCR reads through MiXCR. The V and J calls follow TCRdb's processing rather than the paper's. The sample gives tens of thousands of clones, about a third of which show up once; roughly 30% is in the top ten.

J is TRBJ2-1 and V is TRBV27; possible D gene TRBD2, 5 bases. The TCR sequence derives from a female donor with papillary thyroid cancer or a benign thyroid nodule (not recorded which). Some clones in this sample may be carry-over from other donors' samples. The source material was tumor tissue. The CDR3: CASSSGLATYYNEQFF. In DNA, the CDR3 is TGTGCCAGCAGTTCCGGACTCGCCACGTACTACAATGAGCAGTTCTTC.